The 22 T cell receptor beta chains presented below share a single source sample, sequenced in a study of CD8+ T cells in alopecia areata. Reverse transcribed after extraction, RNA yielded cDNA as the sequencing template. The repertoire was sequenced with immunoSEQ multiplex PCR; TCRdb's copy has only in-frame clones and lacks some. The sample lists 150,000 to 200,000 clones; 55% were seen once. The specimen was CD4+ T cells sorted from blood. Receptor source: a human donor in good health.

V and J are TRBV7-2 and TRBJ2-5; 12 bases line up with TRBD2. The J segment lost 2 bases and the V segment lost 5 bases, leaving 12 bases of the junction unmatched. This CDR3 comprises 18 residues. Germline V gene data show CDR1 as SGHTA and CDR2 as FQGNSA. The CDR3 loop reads CASSPRRKLAGGQETQYF. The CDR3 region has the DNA TGTGCCAGCAGCCCCCGCCGGAAGCTAGCGGGAGGGCAAGAGACCCAGTACTTC.

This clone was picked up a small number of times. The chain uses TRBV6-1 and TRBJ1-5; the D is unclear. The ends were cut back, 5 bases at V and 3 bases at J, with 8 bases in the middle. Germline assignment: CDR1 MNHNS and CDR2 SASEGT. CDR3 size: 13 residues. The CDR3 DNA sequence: TGTGCCAGCAGTTCGGGGTTCAATCAGCCCCAGCATTTT. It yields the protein CASSSGFNQPQHF.

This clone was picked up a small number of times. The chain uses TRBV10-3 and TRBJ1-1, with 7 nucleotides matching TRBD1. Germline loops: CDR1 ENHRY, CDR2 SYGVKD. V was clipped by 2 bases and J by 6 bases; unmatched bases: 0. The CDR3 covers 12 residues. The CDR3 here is CAISEQGAEAFF. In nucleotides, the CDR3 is TGTGCCATCAGTGAGCAGGGGGCTGAAGCTTTCTTT.

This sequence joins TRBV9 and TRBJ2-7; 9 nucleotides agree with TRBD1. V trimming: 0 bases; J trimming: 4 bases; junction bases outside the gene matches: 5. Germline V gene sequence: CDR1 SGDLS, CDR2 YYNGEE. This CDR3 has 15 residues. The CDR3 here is CASSVGGQGGYEQYF. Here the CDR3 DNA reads TGTGCCAGCAGCGTAGGGGGACAGGGAGGTTACGAGCAGTACTTC.

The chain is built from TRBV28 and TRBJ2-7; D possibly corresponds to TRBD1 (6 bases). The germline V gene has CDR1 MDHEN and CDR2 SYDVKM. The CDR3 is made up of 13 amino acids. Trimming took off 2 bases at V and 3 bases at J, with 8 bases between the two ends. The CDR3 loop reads CASSLQGHYEQYF. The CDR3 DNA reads TGTGCCAGCAGTTTACAGGGGCACTACGAGCAGTACTTC.

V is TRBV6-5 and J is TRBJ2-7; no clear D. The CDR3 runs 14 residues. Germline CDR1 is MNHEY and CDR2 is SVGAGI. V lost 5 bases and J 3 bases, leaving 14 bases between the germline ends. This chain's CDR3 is CASSTTSGGYEQYF. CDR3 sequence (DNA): TGTGCCAGCAGTACAACCTCAGGCGGCTACGAGCAGTACTTC.

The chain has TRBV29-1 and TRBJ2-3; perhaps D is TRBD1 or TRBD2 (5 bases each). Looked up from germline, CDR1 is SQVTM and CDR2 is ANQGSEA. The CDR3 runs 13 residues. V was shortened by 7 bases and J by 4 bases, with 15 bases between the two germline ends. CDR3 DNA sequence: TGCAGCGGCGCTCGGAGAGGGGCAGATACGCAGTATTTT. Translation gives CSGARRGADTQYF.

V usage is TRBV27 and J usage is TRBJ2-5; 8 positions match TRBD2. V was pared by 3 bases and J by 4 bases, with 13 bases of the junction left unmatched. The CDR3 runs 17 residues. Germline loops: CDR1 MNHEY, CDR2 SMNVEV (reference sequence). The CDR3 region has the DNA TGTGCCAGCAGTTTTGTGGGGGGACTAGAATTGGGAGAGACCCAGTACTTC. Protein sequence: CASSFVGGLELGETQYF.

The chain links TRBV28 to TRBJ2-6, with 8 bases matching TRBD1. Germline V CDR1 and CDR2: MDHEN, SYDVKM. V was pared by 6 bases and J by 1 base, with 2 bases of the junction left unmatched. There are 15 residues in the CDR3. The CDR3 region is CASSRTGSGANVLTF. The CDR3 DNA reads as TGTGCCAGCAGCCGGACAGGGTCTGGGGCCAACGTCCTGACTTTC.

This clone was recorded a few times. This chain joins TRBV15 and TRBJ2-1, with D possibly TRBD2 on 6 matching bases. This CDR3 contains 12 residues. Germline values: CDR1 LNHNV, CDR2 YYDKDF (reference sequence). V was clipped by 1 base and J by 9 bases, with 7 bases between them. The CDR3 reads CATSRAGGEQFF. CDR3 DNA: TGTGCCACCAGCAGAGCCGGGGGTGAGCAGTTCTTC.

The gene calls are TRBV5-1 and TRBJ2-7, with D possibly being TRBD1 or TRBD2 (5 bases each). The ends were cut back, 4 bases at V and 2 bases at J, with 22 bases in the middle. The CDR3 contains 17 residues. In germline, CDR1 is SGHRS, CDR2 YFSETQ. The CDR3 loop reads CASSPGTSGRGAYEQYF. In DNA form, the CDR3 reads TGCGCCAGCAGCCCCGGAACCTCAGGGAGAGGGGCCTACGAGCAGTACTTC.

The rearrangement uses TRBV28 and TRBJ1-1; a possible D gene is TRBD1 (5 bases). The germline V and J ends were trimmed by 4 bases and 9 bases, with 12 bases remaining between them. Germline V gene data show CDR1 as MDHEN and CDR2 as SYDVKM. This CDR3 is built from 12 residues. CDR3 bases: TGTGCCAGCAGTTCCGGGGGGGTCCAAGCTTTCTTT. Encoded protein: CASSSGGVQAFF.

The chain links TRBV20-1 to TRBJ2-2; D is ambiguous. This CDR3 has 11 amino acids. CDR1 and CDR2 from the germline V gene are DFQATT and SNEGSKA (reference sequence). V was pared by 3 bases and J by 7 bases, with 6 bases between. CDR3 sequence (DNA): TGCAGTGCTAGTTTAGGCGGGGAGCTGTTTTTT. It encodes CSASLGGELFF.

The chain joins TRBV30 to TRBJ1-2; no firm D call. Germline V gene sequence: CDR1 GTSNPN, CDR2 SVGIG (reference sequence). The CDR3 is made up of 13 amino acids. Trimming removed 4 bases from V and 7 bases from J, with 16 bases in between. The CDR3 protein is CAWTLGVGGGYTF. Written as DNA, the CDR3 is TGTGCCTGGACCTTGGGCGTGGGAGGTGGCTACACCTTC.

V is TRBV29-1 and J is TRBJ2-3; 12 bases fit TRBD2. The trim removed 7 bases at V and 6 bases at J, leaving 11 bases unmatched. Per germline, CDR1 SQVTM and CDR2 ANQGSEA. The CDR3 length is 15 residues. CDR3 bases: TGCAGCGCCGGTCCCCGACTAGCGGGAGACGATACGCAGTATTTT. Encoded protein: CSAGPRLAGDDTQYF.

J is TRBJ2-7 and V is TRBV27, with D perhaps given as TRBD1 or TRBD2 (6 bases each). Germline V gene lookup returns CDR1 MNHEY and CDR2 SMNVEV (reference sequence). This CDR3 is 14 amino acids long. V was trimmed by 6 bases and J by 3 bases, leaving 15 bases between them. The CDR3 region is CASSPTRGRYEQYF. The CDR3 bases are TGTGCCAGCAGCCCAACCCGGGGGCGCTACGAGCAGTACTTC.

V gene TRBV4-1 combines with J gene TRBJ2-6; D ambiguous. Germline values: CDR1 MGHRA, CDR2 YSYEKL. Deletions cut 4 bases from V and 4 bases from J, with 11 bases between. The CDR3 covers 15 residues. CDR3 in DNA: TGCGCCAGCAGCCTAACCCTGACGGGGGCCAACGTCCTGACTTTC. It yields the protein CASSLTLTGANVLTF.

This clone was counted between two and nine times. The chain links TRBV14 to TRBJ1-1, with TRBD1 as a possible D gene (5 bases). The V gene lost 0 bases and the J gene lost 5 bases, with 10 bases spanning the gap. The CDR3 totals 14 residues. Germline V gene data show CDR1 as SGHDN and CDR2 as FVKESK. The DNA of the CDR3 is TGTGCCAGCAGCCAAGAACTCAAGGGGACTGAAGCTTTCTTT. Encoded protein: CASSQELKGTEAFF.

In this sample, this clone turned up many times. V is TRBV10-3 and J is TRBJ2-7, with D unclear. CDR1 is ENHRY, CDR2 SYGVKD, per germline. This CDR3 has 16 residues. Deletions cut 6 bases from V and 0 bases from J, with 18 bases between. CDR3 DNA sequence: TGTGCCATCAGCCCGATGACCGCCAGGAGCTCCTACGAGCAGTACTTC. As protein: CAISPMTARSSYEQYF.

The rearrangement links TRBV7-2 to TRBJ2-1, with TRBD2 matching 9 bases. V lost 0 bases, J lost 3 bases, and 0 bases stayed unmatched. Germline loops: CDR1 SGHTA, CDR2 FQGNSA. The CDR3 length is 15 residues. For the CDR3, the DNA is TGTGCCAGCAGCTTAGCACTAGCGGGCTACAATGAGCAGTTCTTC. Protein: CASSLALAGYNEQFF.

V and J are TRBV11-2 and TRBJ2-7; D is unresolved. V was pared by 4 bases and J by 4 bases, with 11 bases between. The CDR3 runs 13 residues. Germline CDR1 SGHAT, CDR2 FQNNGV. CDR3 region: CASSSQTMYEQYF. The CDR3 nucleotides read TGTGCCAGCAGCTCCCAGACAATGTACGAGCAGTACTTC.

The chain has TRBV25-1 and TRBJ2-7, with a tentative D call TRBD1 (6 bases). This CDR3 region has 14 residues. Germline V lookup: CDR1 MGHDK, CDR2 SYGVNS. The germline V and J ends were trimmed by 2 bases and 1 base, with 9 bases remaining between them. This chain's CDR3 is CASSETGPSYEQYF. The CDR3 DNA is TGTGCCAGCAGTGAAACAGGGCCGTCCTACGAGCAGTACTTC.